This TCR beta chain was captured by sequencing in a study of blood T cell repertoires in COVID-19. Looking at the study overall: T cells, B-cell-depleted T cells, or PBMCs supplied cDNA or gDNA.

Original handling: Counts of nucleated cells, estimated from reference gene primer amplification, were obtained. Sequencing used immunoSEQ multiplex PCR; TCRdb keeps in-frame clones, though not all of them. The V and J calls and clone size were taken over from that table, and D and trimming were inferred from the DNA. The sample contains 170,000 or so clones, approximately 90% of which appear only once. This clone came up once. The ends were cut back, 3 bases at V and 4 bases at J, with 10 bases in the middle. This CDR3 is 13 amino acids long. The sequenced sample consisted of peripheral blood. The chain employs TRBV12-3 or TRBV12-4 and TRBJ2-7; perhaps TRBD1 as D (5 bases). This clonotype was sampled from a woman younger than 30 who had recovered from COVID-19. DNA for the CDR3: TGTGCCAGCAGTTTGTACAGGACGTACGAGCAGTACTTC. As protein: CASSLYRTYEQYF.